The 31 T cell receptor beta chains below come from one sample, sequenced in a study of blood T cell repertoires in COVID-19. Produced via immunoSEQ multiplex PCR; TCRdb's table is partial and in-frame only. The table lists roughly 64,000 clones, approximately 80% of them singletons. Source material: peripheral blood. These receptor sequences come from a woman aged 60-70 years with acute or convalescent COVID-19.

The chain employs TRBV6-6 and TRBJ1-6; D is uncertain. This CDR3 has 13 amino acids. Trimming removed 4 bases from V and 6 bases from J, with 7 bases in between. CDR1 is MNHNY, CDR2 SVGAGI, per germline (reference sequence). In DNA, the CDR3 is TGTGCCAGCAGTTTGTCGGGTAATTCACCCCTCCACTTT. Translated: CASSLSGNSPLHF.

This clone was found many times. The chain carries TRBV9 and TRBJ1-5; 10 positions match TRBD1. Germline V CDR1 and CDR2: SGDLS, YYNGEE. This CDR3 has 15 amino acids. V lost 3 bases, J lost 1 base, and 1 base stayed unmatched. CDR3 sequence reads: CASSATGGSNQPQHF. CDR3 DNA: TGTGCCAGCAGCGCGACAGGGGGCAGCAATCAGCCCCAGCATTTT.

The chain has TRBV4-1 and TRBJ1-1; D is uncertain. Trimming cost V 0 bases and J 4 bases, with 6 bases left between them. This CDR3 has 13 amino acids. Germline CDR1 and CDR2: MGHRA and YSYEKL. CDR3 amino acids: CASSQDTSTEAFF. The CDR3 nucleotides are TGCGCCAGCAGCCAAGATACAAGCACTGAAGCTTTCTTT.

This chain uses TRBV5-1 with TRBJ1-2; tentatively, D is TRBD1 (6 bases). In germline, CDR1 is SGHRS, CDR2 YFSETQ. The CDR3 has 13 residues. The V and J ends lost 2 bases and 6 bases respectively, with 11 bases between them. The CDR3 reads CASSFHRENGYTF. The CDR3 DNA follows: TGCGCCAGCAGCTTCCACAGGGAGAATGGCTACACCTTC.

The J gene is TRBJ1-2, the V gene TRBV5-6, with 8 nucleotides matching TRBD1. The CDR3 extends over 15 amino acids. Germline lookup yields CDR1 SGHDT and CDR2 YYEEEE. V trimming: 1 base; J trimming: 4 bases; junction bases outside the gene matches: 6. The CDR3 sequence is CASSLTAQGGYGYTF. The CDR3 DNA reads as TGTGCCAGCAGCTTGACCGCACAGGGGGGCTATGGCTACACCTTC.

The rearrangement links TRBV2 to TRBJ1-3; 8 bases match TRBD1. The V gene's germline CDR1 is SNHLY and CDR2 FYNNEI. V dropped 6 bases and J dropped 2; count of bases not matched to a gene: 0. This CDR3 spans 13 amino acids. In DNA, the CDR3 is TGTGCCAGCAGGGGACAGGCTGGAAACACCATATATTTT. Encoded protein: CASRGQAGNTIYF.

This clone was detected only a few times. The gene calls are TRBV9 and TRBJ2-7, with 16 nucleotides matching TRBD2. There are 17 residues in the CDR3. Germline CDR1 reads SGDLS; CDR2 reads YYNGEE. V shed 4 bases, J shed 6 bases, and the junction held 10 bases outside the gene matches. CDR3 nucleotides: TGTGCCAGCAGCTCCCCGGGACTAGCGGGGGGGCATGGCGAGCAGTACTTC. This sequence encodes CASSSPGLAGGHGEQYF.

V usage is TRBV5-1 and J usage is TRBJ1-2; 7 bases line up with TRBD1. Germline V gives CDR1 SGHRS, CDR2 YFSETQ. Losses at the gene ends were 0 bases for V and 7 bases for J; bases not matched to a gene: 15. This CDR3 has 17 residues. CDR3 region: CASSLGRGQAFLAGYTF. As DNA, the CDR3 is TGCGCCAGCAGCTTGGGGCGCGGACAGGCGTTCTTGGCTGGCTACACCTTC.

This CDR3 reads CASSLSGNHEQYF. CDR3 nucleotide sequence: TGTGCCAGCAGCTTATCGGGAAACCACGAGCAGTACTTC. V gene TRBV7-3 combines with J gene TRBJ2-7; the D gene is possibly TRBD2 (5 bases). The V end was cut by 2 bases, the J end by 5 bases, with 10 bases between. CDR1 is SGHTA and CDR2 is FQGTGA in the germline V gene. The CDR3 runs to 13 residues.

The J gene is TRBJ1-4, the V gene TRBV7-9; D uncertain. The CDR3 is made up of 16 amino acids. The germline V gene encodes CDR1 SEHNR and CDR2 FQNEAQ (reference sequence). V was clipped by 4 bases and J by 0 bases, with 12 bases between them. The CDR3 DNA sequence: TGTGCCAGCAGCTACCAGCACGAGGCAACTAATGAAAAACTGTTTTTT. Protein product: CASSYQHEATNEKLFF.

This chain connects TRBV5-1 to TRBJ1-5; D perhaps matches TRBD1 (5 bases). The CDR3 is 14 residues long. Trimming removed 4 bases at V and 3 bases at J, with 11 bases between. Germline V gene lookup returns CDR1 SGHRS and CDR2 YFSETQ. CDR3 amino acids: CASSPGGTNQPQHF. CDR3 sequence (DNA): TGCGCCAGCAGCCCGGGAGGGACCAATCAGCCCCAGCATTTT.

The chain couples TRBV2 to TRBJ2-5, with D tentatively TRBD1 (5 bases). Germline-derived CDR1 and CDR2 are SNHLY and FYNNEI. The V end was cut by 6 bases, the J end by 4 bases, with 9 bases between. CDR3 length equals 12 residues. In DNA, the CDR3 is TGTGCCAGCAGCAAGGGGCGAGAGACCCAGTACTTC. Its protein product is CASSKGRETQYF. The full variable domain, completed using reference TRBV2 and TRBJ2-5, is EPEVTQTPSHQVTQMGQEVILRCVPISNHLYFYWYRQILGQKVEFLVSFYNNEISEKSEIFDDQFSVERPDGSNFTLKIRSTKLEDSAMYFCASSKGRETQYFGPGTRLLVL.

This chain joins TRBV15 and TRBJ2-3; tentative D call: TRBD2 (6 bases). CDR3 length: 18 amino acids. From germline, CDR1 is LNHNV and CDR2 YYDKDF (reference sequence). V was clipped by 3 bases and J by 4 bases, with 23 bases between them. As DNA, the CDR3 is TGTGCCACCAGCAGCCGAATCTTGAGCGGGCCGAGGGCAGATACGCAGTATTTT. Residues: CATSSRILSGPRADTQYF. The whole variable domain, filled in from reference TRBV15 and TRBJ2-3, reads DAMVIQNPRYQVTQFGKPVTLSCSQTLNHNVMYWYQQKSSQAPKLLFHYYDKDFNNEADTPDNFQSRRPNTSFCFLDIRSPGLGDTAMYLCATSSRILSGPRADTQYFGPGTRLTVL.

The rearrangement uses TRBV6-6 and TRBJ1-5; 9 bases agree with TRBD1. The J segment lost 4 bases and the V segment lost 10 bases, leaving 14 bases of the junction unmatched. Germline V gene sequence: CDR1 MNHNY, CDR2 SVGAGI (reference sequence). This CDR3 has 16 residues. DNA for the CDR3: TGTGCCACCAAGGCTGGGACAGGGAACATTAATCAGCCCCAGCATTTT. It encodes CATKAGTGNINQPQHF.

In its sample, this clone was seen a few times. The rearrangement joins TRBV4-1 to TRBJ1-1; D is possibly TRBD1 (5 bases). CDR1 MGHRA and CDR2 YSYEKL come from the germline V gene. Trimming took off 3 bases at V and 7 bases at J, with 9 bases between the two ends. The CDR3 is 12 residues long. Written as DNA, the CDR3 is TGCGCCAGCAGCCACGTGGGGGGTGAAGCTTTCTTT. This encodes CASSHVGGEAFF.

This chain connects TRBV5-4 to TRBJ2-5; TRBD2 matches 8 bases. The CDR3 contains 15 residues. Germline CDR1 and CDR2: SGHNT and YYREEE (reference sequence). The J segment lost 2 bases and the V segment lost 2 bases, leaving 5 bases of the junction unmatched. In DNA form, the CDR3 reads TGTGCCAGCAGCTTCGGCGGGGGGACACAAGAGACCCAGTACTTC. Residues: CASSFGGGTQETQYF.

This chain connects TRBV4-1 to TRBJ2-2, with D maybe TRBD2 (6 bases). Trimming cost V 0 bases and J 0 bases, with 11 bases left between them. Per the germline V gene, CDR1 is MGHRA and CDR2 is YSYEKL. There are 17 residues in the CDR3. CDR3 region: CASSQDDTGANTGELFF. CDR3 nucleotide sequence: TGCGCCAGCAGCCAAGATGACACGGGGGCGAACACCGGGGAGCTGTTTTTT.

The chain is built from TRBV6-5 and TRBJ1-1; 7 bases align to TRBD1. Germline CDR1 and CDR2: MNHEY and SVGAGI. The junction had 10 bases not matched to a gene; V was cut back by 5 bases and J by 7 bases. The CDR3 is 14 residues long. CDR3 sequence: CASSLVGGTDEAFF. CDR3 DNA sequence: TGTGCCAGCAGTCTAGTAGGGGGGACAGATGAAGCTTTCTTT.

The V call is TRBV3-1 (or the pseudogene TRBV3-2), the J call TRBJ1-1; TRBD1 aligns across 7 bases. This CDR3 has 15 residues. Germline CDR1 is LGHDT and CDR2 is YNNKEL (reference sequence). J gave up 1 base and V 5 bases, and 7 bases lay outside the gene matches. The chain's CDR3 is CASSSPGQANTEAFF. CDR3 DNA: TGTGCCAGCAGCTCACCAGGACAGGCGAACACTGAAGCTTTCTTT.

Written as DNA, the CDR3 is TGTGCCAGCAGCTTAGCGGGGGCACCTTACAATGAGCAGTTCTTC. Translation gives CASSLAGAPYNEQFF. The chain joins TRBV6-5 to TRBJ2-1, with TRBD2 matching 9 bases. The germline V gene has CDR1 MNHEY and CDR2 SVGAGI. This CDR3 has 15 amino acids. With V trimmed by 6 bases and J by 4 bases, 7 bases remained unmatched.

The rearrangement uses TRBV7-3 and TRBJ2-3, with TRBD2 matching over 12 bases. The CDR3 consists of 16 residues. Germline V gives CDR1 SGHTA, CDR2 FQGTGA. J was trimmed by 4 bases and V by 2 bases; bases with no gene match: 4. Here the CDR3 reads CASSLGASGGADTQYF. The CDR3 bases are TGTGCCAGCAGCTTAGGAGCTAGCGGGGGGGCAGATACGCAGTATTTT. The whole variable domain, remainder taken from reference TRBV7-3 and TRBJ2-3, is GAGVSQTPSNKVTEKGKYVELRCDPISGHTALYWYRQSLGQGPEFLIYFQGTGAADDSGLPNDRFFAVRPEGSVSTLKIQRTERGDSAVYLCASSLGASGGADTQYFGPGTRLTVL.

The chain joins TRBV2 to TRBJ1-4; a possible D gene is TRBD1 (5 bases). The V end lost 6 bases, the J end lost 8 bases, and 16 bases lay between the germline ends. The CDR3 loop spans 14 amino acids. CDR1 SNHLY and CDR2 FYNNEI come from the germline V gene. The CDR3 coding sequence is TGTGCCAGCAGCCCCAGGGCTGCGAGCGAAAAACTGTTTTTT. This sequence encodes CASSPRAASEKLFF.

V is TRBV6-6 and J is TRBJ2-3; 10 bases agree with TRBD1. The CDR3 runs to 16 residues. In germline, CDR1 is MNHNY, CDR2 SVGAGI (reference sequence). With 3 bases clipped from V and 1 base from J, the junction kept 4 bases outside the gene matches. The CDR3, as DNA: TGTGCCAGCAGTTATTCCGGGACAGGGGGCACAGATACGCAGTATTTT. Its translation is CASSYSGTGGTDTQYF.

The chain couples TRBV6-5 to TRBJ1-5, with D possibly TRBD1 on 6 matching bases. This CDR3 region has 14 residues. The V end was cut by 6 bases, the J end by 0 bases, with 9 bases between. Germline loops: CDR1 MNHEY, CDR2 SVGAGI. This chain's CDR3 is CASRKDSSNQPQHF. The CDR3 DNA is TGTGCCAGCAGAAAGGACAGTAGCAATCAGCCCCAGCATTTT.

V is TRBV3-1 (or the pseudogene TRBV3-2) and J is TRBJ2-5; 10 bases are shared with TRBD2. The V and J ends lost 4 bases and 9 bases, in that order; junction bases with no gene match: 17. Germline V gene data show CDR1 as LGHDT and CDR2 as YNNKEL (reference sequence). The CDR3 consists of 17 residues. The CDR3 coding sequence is TGTGCCAGCAGCCGCCATCCCCCGACTAGCGGGCTTGGGCCCCAGTACTTC. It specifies CASSRHPPTSGLGPQYF.

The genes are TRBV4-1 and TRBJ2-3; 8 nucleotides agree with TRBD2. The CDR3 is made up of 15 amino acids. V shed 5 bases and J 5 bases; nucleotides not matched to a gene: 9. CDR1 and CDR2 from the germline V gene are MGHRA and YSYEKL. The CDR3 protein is CASSSSAGGRDTQYF. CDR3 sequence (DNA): TGCGCCAGCAGCTCGTCCGCGGGAGGTCGAGATACGCAGTATTTT.

The DNA of the CDR3 is TGTGCCAGCAGCCAAGATGCCCTAGCGGGGAGGATCCCTGGTACGCAGTATTTT. This sequence encodes CASSQDALAGRIPGTQYF. This chain connects TRBV3-1 (or the pseudogene TRBV3-2) to TRBJ2-3; TRBD2 matches 9 bases. This CDR3 spans 18 amino acids. Germline CDR1 and CDR2: LGHDT and YNNKEL (reference sequence). The ends lost 0 bases at V and 8 bases at J; junction bases unmatched: 15.

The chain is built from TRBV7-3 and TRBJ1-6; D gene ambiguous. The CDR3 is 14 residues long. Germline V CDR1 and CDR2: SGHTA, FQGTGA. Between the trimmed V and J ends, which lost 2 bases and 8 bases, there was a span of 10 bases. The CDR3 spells CASSLEGDHSPLHF. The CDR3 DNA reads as TGTGCCAGCAGCTTAGAGGGAGACCATTCACCCCTCCACTTT. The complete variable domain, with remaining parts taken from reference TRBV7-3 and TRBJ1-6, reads GAGVSQTPSNKVTEKGKYVELRCDPISGHTALYWYRQSLGQGPEFLIYFQGTGAADDSGLPNDRFFAVRPEGSVSTLKIQRTERGDSAVYLCASSLEGDHSPLHFGNGTRLTVT.

The CDR3 DNA is TGTGCCAGCTCACCAGACAGGATGAGTTCACCCCTCCACTTT. It is translated as CASSPDRMSSPLHF. The J gene is TRBJ1-6, the V gene TRBV18, with a weak D call TRBD1 (6 bases). Germline-derived CDR1 and CDR2 are KGHSH and LQKENI. This CDR3 is built from 14 residues. V was clipped by 2 bases and J by 9 bases, with 11 bases between them. The whole variable domain, remainder taken from reference TRBV18 and TRBJ1-6, is NAGVMQNPRHLVRRRGQEARLRCSPMKGHSHVYWYRQLPEEGLKFMVYLQKENIIDESGMPKERFSAEFPKEGPSILRIQQVVRGDSAAYFCASSPDRMSSPLHFGNGTRLTVT.

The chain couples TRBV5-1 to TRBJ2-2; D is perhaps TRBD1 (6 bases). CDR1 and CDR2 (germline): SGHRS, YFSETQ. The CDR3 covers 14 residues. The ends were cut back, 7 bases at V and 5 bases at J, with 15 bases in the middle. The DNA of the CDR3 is TGCGCCAGCGGGGAAGGGGGTCTGACCGGGGAGCTGTTTTTT. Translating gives CASGEGGLTGELFF.

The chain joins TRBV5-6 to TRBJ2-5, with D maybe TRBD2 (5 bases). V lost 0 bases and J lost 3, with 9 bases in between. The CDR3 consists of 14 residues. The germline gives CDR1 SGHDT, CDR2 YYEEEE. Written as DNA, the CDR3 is TGTGCCAGCAGCTTGGTCGGGGTCGAAGAGACCCAGTACTTC. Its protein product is CASSLVGVEETQYF.